The next 9 T cell receptor beta chains were all read from a single sample in a study of vaccination and CD4 T cells after COVID-19. Sequencing of DNA taken from cultured CD4+ T cells relied on the Oncomine TCR Beta short-read assay. Each CDR3 protein is one row after TCRdb ran MiXCR on the PCR reads. The sample includes about 13,000 distinct CDR3 sequences, roughly 45% of them seen just once. These TCRs' antigens remain unknown. As for treatment: roughly 11-day PBMC culture with coronavirus spike peptide pools or control peptides (ViraFEST assay). Sequencing was performed on cultured CD4+ T cells from blood. The receptors come from a human donor with COVID-19.

The chain joins TRBV7-9 to TRBJ1-1, with TRBD1 as a possible D gene (5 bases). This CDR3 contains 16 residues. Trimming took off 5 bases at V and 1 base at J, with 17 bases between the two ends. Germline V CDR1 and CDR2: SEHNR, FQNEAQ (reference sequence). The CDR3 loop is CASSLGAGFGNTEAFF. CDR3 in DNA: TGTGCCAGCAGCCTAGGGGCAGGATTTGGGAACACTGAAGCTTTCTTT.

This clonotype was counted between two and nine times. The V gene is TRBV20-1, the J gene TRBJ1-2; D is undetermined. The germline gives CDR1 DFQATT, CDR2 SNEGSKA (reference sequence). The V end was cut by 3 bases, the J end by 2 bases, with 10 bases between. The CDR3 runs to 13 residues. The CDR3 DNA follows: TGCAGTGCTAGTACTCAGGACAACTATGGCTACACCTTC. It encodes CSASTQDNYGYTF.

The genes are TRBV7-9 and TRBJ1-1, with TRBD1 matching 7 bases. With V trimmed by 5 bases and J by 11 bases, 11 bases remained unmatched. CDR3 size: 13 residues. CDR1 SEHNR and CDR2 FQNEAQ come from the germline V gene (reference sequence). CDR3 sequence: CASSLRQGWVAFF. The CDR3 DNA reads TGTGCCAGCAGCCTCAGACAGGGCTGGGTTGCTTTCTTT.

This clonotype was recorded a few times. The chain carries TRBV7-9 and TRBJ2-7, with D unclear. Trimming removed 6 bases from V and 4 bases from J, with 13 bases in between. The CDR3 loop spans 13 amino acids. The germline V gene has CDR1 SEHNR and CDR2 FQNEAQ (reference sequence). The CDR3 loop reads CASSLYGVYEQYF. The CDR3 nucleotides are TGTGCCAGCAGTCTCTATGGGGTTTACGAGCAGTACTTC. The entire variable domain, with the rest obtained from reference TRBV7-9 and TRBJ2-7, is as follows: DTGVSQNPRHKITKRGQNVTFRCDPISEHNRLYWYRQTLGQGPEFLTYFQNEAQLEKSRLLSDRFSAERPKGSFSTLEIQRTEQGDSAMYLCASSLYGVYEQYFGPGTRLTVT.

The CDR3 DNA reads TGTGCCAGCTCACCACGTATAGGGGCGACCACTGAAGCTTTCTTT. Translated: CASSPRIGATTEAFF. The chain uses TRBV18 and TRBJ1-1; tentative D call: TRBD1 (5 bases). The V gene lost 1 base and the J gene lost 4 bases, with 13 bases spanning the gap. Germline CDR1 is KGHSH and CDR2 is LQKENI. The CDR3 consists of 15 residues.

The table lists this clonotype with a few counts. The chain is built from TRBV5-4 and TRBJ2-5; no clear D. This CDR3 spans 13 amino acids. Trimming removed 2 bases at V and 2 bases at J, with 7 bases between. The germline V gene has CDR1 SGHNT and CDR2 YYREEE (reference sequence). CDR3 bases: TGTGCCAGCAGCTTAAGAGATCAAGAGACCCAGTACTTC. Encoded protein: CASSLRDQETQYF. Based on the CDR3 plus reference TRBV5-4 and TRBJ2-5, the full variable domain is ETGVTQSPTHLIKTRGQQVTLRCSSQSGHNTVSWYQQALGQGPQFIFQYYREEENGRGNFPPRFSGLQFPNYSSELNVNALELDDSALYLCASSLRDQETQYFGPGTRLLVL.

There are a few counts of this clonotype. This chain links TRBV27 with TRBJ1-1; D not resolved. The CDR3 extends over 13 amino acids. Germline CDR1 is MNHEY and CDR2 is SMNVEV (reference sequence). V was shortened by 3 bases and J by 6 bases, with 11 bases between the two germline ends. CDR3 sequence (DNA): TGTGCCAGCAGTTTCGGTGGATCGGCTGAAGCTTTCTTT. It yields the protein CASSFGGSAEAFF.

This chain connects TRBV15 to TRBJ2-2; TRBD1 agrees at 7 bases. Germline V CDR1 and CDR2: LNHNV, YYDKDF (reference sequence). This CDR3 is 14 amino acids long. The J segment lost 6 bases and the V segment lost 3 bases, leaving 4 bases of the junction unmatched. The CDR3 region is CATSSFTGAGELFF. Here the CDR3 DNA reads TGTGCCACCAGCAGCTTCACAGGGGCCGGGGAGCTGTTTTTT.

The gene calls are TRBV7-2 and TRBJ1-5; no clear D gene. The germline gives CDR1 SGHTA, CDR2 FQGNSA. The CDR3 extends over 16 amino acids. V dropped 3 bases and J dropped 3 bases, with 15 bases sitting between them. CDR3 DNA: TGTGCCAGCAGCTTTGTACCGGGTTCGTCCAATCAGCCCCAGCATTTT. As protein: CASSFVPGSSNQPQHF.